This TCR beta chain was sequenced during a study of blood T cell repertoires in COVID-19. Whole-study context: Whether acute or convalescent, the COVID-19 samples came from the United States, Italy and Spain.

As processed by the authors: Amplification of reference gene primers was used by the study to estimate nucleated cell counts. The repertoire was sequenced with immunoSEQ multiplex PCR; TCRdb's copy has only in-frame clones and lacks some. Clonal size and the V and J genes are those of that table, whereas D and trimming came from the DNA. The table has 65,000 to 80,000 clones, roughly 88% seen once. Sequenced material: peripheral blood. The receptor's source is a man in his fifties with active COVID-19.

Here the CDR3 DNA reads TGCGCCAGCAGCTTAGGGGGCGGCCGGGTCCCCTTAACACTGTTTTTT. This codes for CASSLGGGRVPLTLFF. This chain uses TRBV5-1 with TRBJ1-4; TRBD1 matches at 7 bases. The CDR3 contains 16 residues. Losses at the gene ends were 2 bases for V and 13 bases for J; bases not matched to a gene: 17. Germline lookup yields CDR1 SGHRS and CDR2 YFSETQ.